The clone carrying this TCR beta chain was seen more than once but under ten times. Its specificity is unknown. This sample stems from a study of identical twins. The study's findings and limits: One should note that invariant MAIT and iNKT cells could partly confound zero-insertion analyses. Beta clonotypes that were abundant in cord blood contained fewer insertions, a pattern absent from memory repertoires.

Template switching, a step in the protocol, added a universal primer site, and cDNA carried unique molecular identifiers. TCRdb reprocessed the 5' RACE reads via MiXCR and lists one record per CDR3 protein. Of about 920,000 distinct CDR3 sequences detected, about 12% appear once; the ten largest clones hold 1.5% to 2%. Germline assignment: CDR1 MRHNA and CDR2 SNTAGT. The CDR3 is made up of 14 amino acids. Trimming cost V 6 bases and J 6 bases; bases outside gene matches: 5. This sample was also put to use in a study of yellow fever vaccine responses in identical twins.

The chain employs TRBV6-4 and TRBJ2-1; TRBD2 aligns across 10 bases. The sequence came from a woman aged 18-30 years in good health. Sequenced material: PBMCs. The chain's CDR3 is CASSRSGGGNEQFF. For the CDR3, the DNA is TGTGCCAGCAGCCGAAGCGGGGGGGGCAATGAGCAGTTCTTC.